The 20 T cell receptor beta chains reported below all come from one sample, sequenced in a study of beta chain features in type 1 diabetes. Notes on the study in general: Type 1 diabetes patients had TCRB CDR3s that were shorter (moderately but significantly so) in all four CD4+ subsets.

These receptors have no known antigen. cDNA synthesis used the whole RNA isolate, giving expressed TCRB sequences. Produced via immunoSEQ multiplex PCR; TCRdb's table is partial and in-frame only. Of around 170,000 clones in the sample, roughly 9% were seen once. Input material: central memory CD4+ T cells from blood. These receptors were taken from a woman aged 25-40 years with type 1 diabetes.

The genes are TRBV11-2 and TRBJ2-3; the D gene is possibly TRBD2 (6 bases). This CDR3 is built from 17 residues. Per the germline V gene, CDR1 is SGHAT and CDR2 is FQNNGV. Trimming removed 4 bases at V and 3 bases at J, with 20 bases between. The CDR3 nucleotides read TGTGCCAGCAGCTCCCCTCTCGTCGGGAGTTTTACAGATACGCAGTATTTT. This codes for CASSSPLVGSFTDTQYF.

This chain joins TRBV7-3 and TRBJ2-1, with TRBD2 matching over 10 bases. The germline CDR1 and CDR2 sequences are SGHTA and FQGTGA. The CDR3 runs 18 residues. V shed 5 bases and J 4 bases; nucleotides not matched to a gene: 14. Here the CDR3 reads CASSPSGEAGGPYNEQFF. Written as DNA, the CDR3 is TGTGCCAGCAGCCCCTCGGGGGAAGCGGGAGGGCCTTACAATGAGCAGTTCTTC.

This clone came up a few times. The chain joins TRBV5-1 to TRBJ1-3, with D possibly matching TRBD1 (5 bases). V dropped 3 bases and J dropped 0 bases, with 7 bases sitting between them. This CDR3 spans 14 amino acids. CDR1 is SGHRS and CDR2 is YFSETQ in the germline V gene. CDR3 DNA sequence: TGCGCCAGCAGCTCACAGGCCTCTGGAAACACCATATATTTT. Protein: CASSSQASGNTIYF. The full variable domain, completed using reference TRBV5-1 and TRBJ1-3, is KAGVTQTPRYLIKTRGQQVTLSCSPISGHRSVSWYQQTPGQGLQFLFEYFSETQRNKGNFPGRFSGRQFSNSRSEMNVSTLELGDSALYLCASSSQASGNTIYFGEGSWLTVV.

The chain recombines TRBV28 with TRBJ2-1; TRBD2 matches 15 bases. Germline assignment: CDR1 MDHEN and CDR2 SYDVKM. The CDR3 runs to 18 residues. V was clipped by 2 bases and J by 8 bases; unmatched bases: 10. The CDR3, as DNA: TGTGCCAGCAGTTTACTCGGGACTAGCGGGAGGAAAGGCTATGAGCAGTTCTTC. Its translation: CASSLLGTSGRKGYEQFF.

This chain uses TRBV6-6 with TRBJ1-5; D remains ambiguous. V lost 5 bases to trimming and J lost 6 bases, with 17 bases between them. CDR1 MNHNY and CDR2 SVGAGI come from the germline V gene (reference sequence). The CDR3 is made up of 15 amino acids. The CDR3 nucleotides are TGTGCCAGCAGTCCCGAGACGAACGCGGGTCAGCCCCAGCATTTT. This translates into CASSPETNAGQPQHF.

The rearrangement joins TRBV7-9 to TRBJ1-1; possibly TRBD1 for D (6 bases). Between the trimmed V and J ends, which lost 5 bases and 7 bases, there was a span of 11 bases. Germline CDR1 and CDR2: SEHNR and FQNEAQ (reference sequence). This CDR3 comprises 12 residues. The CDR3 DNA reads as TGTGCCAGCAGCCTTCGACAGGTTGAAGCTTTCTTT. The encoded protein is CASSLRQVEAFF.

The DNA of the CDR3 is TGTGCCAGCAGCGTAGTTGGAGGGAGCCTATACAATGAGCAGTTCTTC. As protein: CASSVVGGSLYNEQFF. The gene calls are TRBV9 and TRBJ2-1, with D maybe TRBD2 (6 bases). CDR3 length: 16 residues. Between the trimmed V and J ends, which lost 0 bases and 4 bases, there was a span of 14 bases. The germline V gene has CDR1 SGDLS and CDR2 YYNGEE. Drawing the rest from reference TRBV9 and TRBJ2-1, the complete variable domain is DSGVTQTPKHLITATGQRVTLRCSPRSGDLSVYWYQQSLDQGLQFLIQYYNGEERAKGNILERFSAQQFPDLHSELNLSSLELGDSALYFCASSVVGGSLYNEQFFGPGTRLTVL.

CDR3 nucleotides: TGTGCCAGCAGTGAAGCCGTCCAGGGGGGCAATCAGCCCCAGCATTTT. Its translation: CASSEAVQGGNQPQHF. This chain links TRBV2 with TRBJ1-5, with 7 nucleotides matching TRBD1. Germline V gene sequence: CDR1 SNHLY, CDR2 FYNNEI. After removal of 0 bases from V and 2 bases from J, the junction contained 4 bases not matched to a gene. This CDR3 has 16 residues.

In DNA, the CDR3 is TGTGCCAGCAGCACAAGGACAGGGGATGGCTACACCTTC. Amino acid sequence: CASSTRTGDGYTF. J is TRBJ1-2 and V is TRBV7-3, with 9 positions matching TRBD1. The CDR3 has 13 residues. J was trimmed by 6 bases and V by 5 bases; bases with no gene match: 4. Looked up from germline, CDR1 is SGHTA and CDR2 is FQGTGA.

The J gene is TRBJ2-5, the V gene TRBV18; 11 bases map to TRBD1. The CDR3 extends over 15 amino acids. CDR1 KGHSH and CDR2 LQKENI come from the germline V gene. The J segment lost 4 bases and the V segment lost 3 bases, leaving 4 bases of the junction unmatched. The CDR3 reads CASSPGQGAGETQYF. CDR3 sequence (DNA): TGTGCCAGCTCACCCGGACAGGGGGCGGGAGAGACCCAGTACTTC. The full variable domain, completed using reference TRBV18 and TRBJ2-5, is NAGVMQNPRHLVRRRGQEARLRCSPMKGHSHVYWYRQLPEEGLKFMVYLQKENIIDESGMPKERFSAEFPKEGPSILRIQQVVRGDSAAYFCASSPGQGAGETQYFGPGTRLLVL.

The CDR3 sequence is CASSVDGGNYGYTF. The CDR3 DNA follows: TGTGCCAGCAGCGTAGATGGAGGGAACTATGGCTACACCTTC. The chain employs TRBV9 and TRBJ1-2, with no clear D. Germline V CDR1 and CDR2: SGDLS, YYNGEE. The germline V and J ends were trimmed by 0 bases and 2 bases, with 8 bases remaining between them. The CDR3 has 14 residues.

This clone was detected only a few times. This chain connects TRBV29-1 to TRBJ2-7; TRBD2 might be the D (6 bases). V shed 7 bases and J shed 3 bases, with 13 bases lying between them. This CDR3 is 12 amino acids long. Germline V gene data show CDR1 as SQVTM and CDR2 as ANQGSEA. The CDR3 is CSASGVLYEQYF. DNA for the CDR3: TGCAGCGCCTCGGGGGTGCTCTACGAGCAGTACTTC.

The J gene is TRBJ2-3, the V gene TRBV5-4, with 9 bases fitting TRBD2. CDR1 SGHNT and CDR2 YYREEE come from the germline V gene (reference sequence). V lost 1 base to trimming and J lost 2 bases; unmatched junction nucleotides: 5. This CDR3 contains 16 residues. Here the CDR3 reads CASSLLTSGDTDTQYF. The CDR3 DNA is TGTGCCAGCAGCTTGCTGACTAGCGGAGACACAGATACGCAGTATTTT.

A few counts support this clone. DNA for the CDR3: TGTGCCAGCAGCCAAGATCAAGGACTAGCGGGCAATGAGCAGTTCTTC. Encoded protein: CASSQDQGLAGNEQFF. V gene TRBV4-2 combines with J gene TRBJ2-1; 11 bases align to TRBD2. CDR3 length: 16 amino acids. After removal of 0 bases from V and 6 bases from J, the junction contained 4 bases not matched to a gene. Germline lookup yields CDR1 LGHNA and CDR2 YNFKEQ.

This clone was detected only a few times. V and J are TRBV14 and TRBJ2-7; D is perhaps TRBD1 (5 bases). CDR3 length: 15 residues. Germline CDR1 is SGHDN and CDR2 is FVKESK. V shed 1 base and J shed 7 bases, with 17 bases lying between them. The CDR3 here is CASSQGGAGKREQYF. In nucleotides, the CDR3 is TGTGCCAGCAGCCAAGGTGGGGCAGGGAAGAGGGAGCAGTACTTC.

In its sample, this clone was seen a few times. The chain uses TRBV18 and TRBJ1-5; 7 nucleotides agree with TRBD1. The germline CDR1 and CDR2 sequences are KGHSH and LQKENI. V lost 6 bases and J lost 6; bases outside the gene matches: 5. The CDR3 consists of 13 residues. CDR3 loop: CASSTGSVQPQHF. CDR3 bases: TGTGCCAGCTCGACAGGGTCCGTTCAGCCCCAGCATTTT.

The rearrangement uses TRBV30 and TRBJ1-1; 8 positions match TRBD1. CDR3 size: 15 residues. The V and J ends lost 0 bases and 1 base, in that order; junction bases with no gene match: 4. Germline V gene lookup returns CDR1 GTSNPN and CDR2 SVGIG (reference sequence). The CDR3 reads CAWSVTGVGNTEAFF. The CDR3 DNA reads TGTGCCTGGAGTGTGACAGGGGTAGGGAACACTGAAGCTTTCTTT.

This clone was seen only once. The J gene is TRBJ2-2, the V gene TRBV28, with a tentative D call TRBD1 (5 bases). Per germline, CDR1 MDHEN and CDR2 SYDVKM. V lost 7 bases and J lost 2, with 14 bases in between. CDR3 length: 15 amino acids. Here the CDR3 reads CASIRHDSNTGELFF. DNA for the CDR3: TGTGCCAGCATCCGCCACGACAGCAACACCGGGGAGCTGTTTTTT.

This clone was detected a few times. J is TRBJ2-7 and V is TRBV28; weak D call: TRBD2 (7 bases). Between the trimmed V and J ends, which lost 7 bases and 6 bases, there was a span of 19 bases. The CDR3 loop spans 14 amino acids. Germline V gene data show CDR1 as MDHEN and CDR2 as SYDVKM. The CDR3 bases are TGTGCCAGCACCCAACAGGGAGGGAGAGTCGAGCAGTACTTC. Its translation is CASTQQGGRVEQYF. Full variable domain (rest looked up from reference TRBV28 and TRBJ2-7): DVKVTQSSRYLVKRTGEKVFLECVQDMDHENMFWYRQDPGLGLRLIYFSYDVKMKEKGDIPEGYSVSREKKERFSLILESASTNQTSMYLCASTQQGGRVEQYFGPGTRLTVT.

This clone was seen more than once but under ten times. The chain employs TRBV5-1 and TRBJ1-2; 7 bases map to TRBD1. Germline CDR1 SGHRS, CDR2 YFSETQ. CDR3 length: 16 amino acids. The trim removed 0 bases at V and 4 bases at J, leaving 9 bases unmatched. CDR3 amino acids: CASSLETGEEGYGYTF. The CDR3 DNA follows: TGCGCCAGCAGCTTGGAAACAGGGGAGGAGGGCTATGGCTACACCTTC.